The 7 T cell receptor beta chains listed next were all sequenced from one sample in a study of shared clonotypes between healthy human individuals (dated by TCRdb to the early 2020s). Libraries were made using the immunoSEQ multiplex PCR assay. This immuneACCESS table, as held by TCRdb, lists in-frame sequences with V and J called but not all clones. Of the missing ones, under half trace to an unresolved V gene in checked studies; the others have no known cause. Within this sample are about 2.4 million clones, with over 85% of them counted one time only. Over 0.12% of the sample rests with the top ten. Sequencing used naive CD4+ T cells sorted from blood. What the cell subset or site label conveys for this sample: CD45RA+ positively selected. These receptors were taken from a man aged 18 to 29 in good health.

V gene TRBV7-2 combines with J gene TRBJ2-5, with 8 bases matching TRBD1. Germline-derived CDR1 and CDR2 are SGHTA and FQGNSA. The CDR3 length is 15 residues. The ends lost 7 bases at V and 0 bases at J; junction bases unmatched: 7. The CDR3 spells CASNRRQGYQETQYF. CDR3 nucleotides: TGTGCCAGCAACCGACGACAGGGGTACCAAGAGACCCAGTACTTC.

The genes are TRBV14 and TRBJ1-2; D ambiguous. The CDR3 has 15 amino acids. The germline CDR1 and CDR2 sequences are SGHDN and FVKESK. Trimming took off 1 base at V and 4 bases at J, with 13 bases between the two ends. CDR3 coding DNA: TGTGCCAGCAGCCAAGTCGGGTATAGACCCTATGGCTACACCTTC. Its protein product is CASSQVGYRPYGYTF.

The V call is TRBV7-2, the J call TRBJ2-1, with D perhaps TRBD1 (7 bases). This CDR3 has 16 residues. In germline, CDR1 is SGHTA, CDR2 FQGNSA. V was pared by 5 bases and J by 10 bases, with 24 bases between. In DNA form, the CDR3 reads TGTGCCAGCAGCAAATCGGGGGACAGAGACTTTTACGAGCAGTTCTTC. Translated, it gives CASSKSGDRDFYEQFF.

The V call is TRBV9, the J call TRBJ2-2; maybe TRBD1 (5 bases). V lost 0 bases to trimming and J lost 1 base, with 7 bases between them. The CDR3 length is 15 residues. Looked up from germline, CDR1 is SGDLS and CDR2 is YYNGEE. CDR3 DNA sequence: TGTGCCAGCAGCGTAGTGGACAAGAACACCGGGGAGCTGTTTTTT. Protein product: CASSVVDKNTGELFF.

Written as DNA, the CDR3 is TGTGCCTGGAGTGTACCCGGGCAGGGCCGCACAGATACGCAGTATTTT. Amino acid sequence: CAWSVPGQGRTDTQYF. The gene calls are TRBV30 and TRBJ2-3; the D gene is possibly TRBD1 (5 bases). The CDR3 consists of 16 residues. Looked up from germline, CDR1 is GTSNPN and CDR2 is SVGIG (reference sequence). Trimming pared 0 bases from V and 1 base from J, leaving 14 bases between.

The rearrangement joins TRBV6-5 to TRBJ2-7; weak D call: TRBD1 (5 bases). The CDR3 runs to 13 residues. V lost 7 bases, J lost 8 bases, and 18 bases lay in between. Germline CDR1 MNHEY, CDR2 SVGAGI. CDR3 nucleotides: TGTGCCAGCAAAGCAGGGTCAATCAGCAAGCAGTACTTC. Its protein is CASKAGSISKQYF.

The V call is TRBV6-6, the J call TRBJ2-3; 8 bases align to TRBD2. CDR3 size: 16 residues. V was pared by 3 bases and J by 2 bases, with 7 bases of the junction left unmatched. The V gene's germline CDR1 is MNHNY and CDR2 SVGAGI (reference sequence). CDR3 region: CASSYRGSGNTDTQYF. CDR3 nucleotides: TGTGCCAGCAGTTATCGGGGTAGCGGGAACACAGATACGCAGTATTTT.